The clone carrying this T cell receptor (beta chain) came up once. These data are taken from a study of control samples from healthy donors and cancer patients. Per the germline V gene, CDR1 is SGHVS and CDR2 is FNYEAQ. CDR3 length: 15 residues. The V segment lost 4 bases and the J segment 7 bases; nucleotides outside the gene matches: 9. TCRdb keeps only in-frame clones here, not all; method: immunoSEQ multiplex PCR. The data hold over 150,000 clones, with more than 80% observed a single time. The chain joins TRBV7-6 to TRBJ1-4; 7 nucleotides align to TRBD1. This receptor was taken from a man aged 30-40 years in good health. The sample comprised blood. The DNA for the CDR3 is TGTGCCAGCAGCTCCGACCGACAGGGTGGTGAAAAACTGTTTTTT. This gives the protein CASSSDRQGGEKLFF. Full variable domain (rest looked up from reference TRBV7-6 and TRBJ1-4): GAGVSQSPRYKVTKRGQDVALRCDPISGHVSLYWYRQALGQGPEFLTYFNYEAQQDKSGLPNDRFSAERPEGSISTLTIQRTEQRDSAMYRCASSSDRQGGEKLFFGSGTQLSVL.